The 5 T cell receptor beta chains given below trace back to one sample, sequenced in a study of T cell repertoires in cytomegalovirus infection. No antigen is known for these receptors. TCRdb analysed the reads with MiXCR anew, one entry per CDR3 protein. In the table there are 200,000 or so distinct CDR3 sequences, 35% to 40% of which are singletons. The sequencing used CD8+ T cells from cultured PBMCs, collected from culture after CMV antigen stimulation. The receptors derive from a human donor in good health (CMV status not recorded). Some clones in this sample may be carry-over from other donors' samples.

V usage is TRBV7-4 and J usage is TRBJ1-5; no reliable D call. The CDR3 sequence is 15 residues long. Germline V CDR1 and CDR2: SGHVT, SQSDAQ. V was trimmed by 8 bases and J by 3 bases, leaving 17 bases between them. The CDR3 loop is CASGTNGPYNQPQHF. CDR3 in DNA: TGTGCCAGCGGTACAAACGGCCCGTACAATCAGCCCCAGCATTTT.

The J gene is TRBJ2-3, the V gene TRBV11-2, with 8 bases lining up with TRBD2. This CDR3 contains 17 residues. From germline, CDR1 is SGHAT and CDR2 FQNNGV. Trimming cost V 4 bases and J 2 bases; bases outside gene matches: 11. The CDR3 DNA is TGTGCCAGCAGCTCTAGAAGCGGGACTAGGATCACAGATACGCAGTATTTT. It translates to CASSSRSGTRITDTQYF.

This clonotype was picked up a small number of times. The chain joins TRBV19 to TRBJ2-1, with D perhaps matching TRBD2 (5 bases). Deletions cut 0 bases from V and 6 bases from J, with 18 bases between. The CDR3 spans 17 residues. The germline V gene encodes CDR1 LNHDA and CDR2 SQIVND (reference sequence). The CDR3 DNA reads as TGTGCCAGTAGTATAGACTCCCTAGGTCTAGGAGGCAATGAGCAGTTCTTC. Translated, it gives CASSIDSLGLGGNEQFF. The full variable domain, with the rest looked up from reference TRBV19 and TRBJ2-1, is DGGITQSPKYLFRKEGQNVTLSCEQNLNHDAMYWYRQDPGQGLRLIYYSQIVNDFQKGDIAEGYSVSREKKESFPLTVTSAQKNPTAFYLCASSIDSLGLGGNEQFFGPGTRLTVL.

This chain connects TRBV27 to TRBJ2-7, with 10 positions matching TRBD2. Germline V gives CDR1 MNHEY, CDR2 SMNVEV (reference sequence). The CDR3 spans 14 residues. Trimming took 6 bases from V and 3 from J; bases not matched to a gene: 5. CDR3 in DNA: TGTGCCAGCAGATTAGCGGGGGGCGTCTACGAGCAGTACTTC. The encoded protein is CASRLAGGVYEQYF.

This clonotype was seen at least ten times. The V gene is TRBV7-6, the J gene TRBJ2-2; 8 bases are shared with TRBD1. The CDR3 runs to 17 residues. The germline V gene encodes CDR1 SGHVS and CDR2 FNYEAQ. V shed 2 bases, J shed 1 base, and the junction held 6 bases outside the gene matches. CDR3 bases: TGTGCCAGCAGCTTACCGGGACAGGCCCTGAACACCGGGGAGCTGTTTTTT. It codes for CASSLPGQALNTGELFF. Combining the CDR3 with reference TRBV7-6 and TRBJ2-2 gives the whole variable domain GAGVSQSPRYKVTKRGQDVALRCDPISGHVSLYWYRQALGQGPEFLTYFNYEAQQDKSGLPNDRFSAERPEGSISTLTIQRTEQRDSAMYRCASSLPGQALNTGELFFGEGSRLTVL.